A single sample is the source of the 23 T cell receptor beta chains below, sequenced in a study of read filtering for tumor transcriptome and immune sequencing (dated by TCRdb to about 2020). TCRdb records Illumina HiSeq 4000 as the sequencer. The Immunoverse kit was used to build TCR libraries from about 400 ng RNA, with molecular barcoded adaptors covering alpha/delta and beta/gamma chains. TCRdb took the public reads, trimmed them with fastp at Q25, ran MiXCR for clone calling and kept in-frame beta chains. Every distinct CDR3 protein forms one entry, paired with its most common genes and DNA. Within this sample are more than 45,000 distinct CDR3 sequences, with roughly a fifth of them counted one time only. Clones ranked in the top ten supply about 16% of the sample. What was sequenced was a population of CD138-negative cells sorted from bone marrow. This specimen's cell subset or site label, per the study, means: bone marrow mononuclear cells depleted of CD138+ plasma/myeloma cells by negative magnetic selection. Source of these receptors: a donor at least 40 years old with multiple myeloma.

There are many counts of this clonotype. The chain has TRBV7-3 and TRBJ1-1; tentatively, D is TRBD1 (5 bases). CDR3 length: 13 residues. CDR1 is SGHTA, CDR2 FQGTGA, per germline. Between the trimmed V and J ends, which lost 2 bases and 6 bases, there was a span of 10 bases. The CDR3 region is CASSLGRVSEAFF. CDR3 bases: TGTGCCAGCAGCTTAGGCAGGGTGTCTGAAGCTTTCTTT. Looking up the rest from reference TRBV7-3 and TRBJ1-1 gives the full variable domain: GAGVSQTPSNKVTEKGKYVELRCDPISGHTALYWYRQSLGQGPEFLIYFQGTGAADDSGLPNDRFFAVRPEGSVSTLKIQRTERGDSAVYLCASSLGRVSEAFFGQGTRLTVV.

In DNA, the CDR3 is TGCGCCAGCAGGACAGGGGAAGGTGAAGAAAAACTGTTTTTT. Translated: CASRTGEGEEKLFF. The V gene is TRBV5-1, the J gene TRBJ1-4; 8 nucleotides align to TRBD1. Germline values: CDR1 SGHRS, CDR2 YFSETQ. The length of the CDR3 is 14 residues. Unmatched junction bases numbered 8, after V lost 5 bases and J lost 8 bases.

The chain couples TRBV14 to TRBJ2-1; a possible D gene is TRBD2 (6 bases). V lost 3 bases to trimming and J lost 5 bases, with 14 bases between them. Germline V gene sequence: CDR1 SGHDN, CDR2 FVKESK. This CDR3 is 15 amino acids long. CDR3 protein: CASSQSGFSHNEQFF. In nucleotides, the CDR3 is TGTGCCAGCAGCCAGAGCGGGTTTTCTCACAATGAGCAGTTCTTC.

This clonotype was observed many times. For the CDR3, the DNA is TGCGCCAGCAGCCTGGGGGAGGTTCGGCCTCGCACAGATACGCAGTATTTT. Its translation: CASSLGEVRPRTDTQYF. The J gene is TRBJ2-3, the V gene TRBV5-1; tentatively, D is TRBD2 (6 bases). Per germline, CDR1 SGHRS and CDR2 YFSETQ. With 4 bases removed from V and 1 base from J, the gap between germline ends came to 19 bases. This CDR3 is built from 17 residues.

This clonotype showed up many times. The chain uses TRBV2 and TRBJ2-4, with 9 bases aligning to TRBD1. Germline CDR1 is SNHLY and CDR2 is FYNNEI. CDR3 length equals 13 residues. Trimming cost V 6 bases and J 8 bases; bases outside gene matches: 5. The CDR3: CASSRDRVDIQYF. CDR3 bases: TGTGCCAGCAGCAGGGACAGGGTCGACATTCAGTACTTC. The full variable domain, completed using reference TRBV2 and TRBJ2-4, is EPEVTQTPSHQVTQMGQEVILRCVPISNHLYFYWYRQILGQKVEFLVSFYNNEISEKSEIFDDQFSVERPDGSNFTLKIRSTKLEDSAMYFCASSRDRVDIQYFGAGTRLSVL.

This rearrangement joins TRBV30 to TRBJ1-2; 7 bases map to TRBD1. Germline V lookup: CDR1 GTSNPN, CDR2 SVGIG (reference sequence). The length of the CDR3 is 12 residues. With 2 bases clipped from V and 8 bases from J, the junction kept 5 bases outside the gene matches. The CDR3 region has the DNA TGTGCCTGGAGTAGCCAGGGGGAAGGCTACACCTTC. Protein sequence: CAWSSQGEGYTF.

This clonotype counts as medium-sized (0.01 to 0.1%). This chain's CDR3 is CVAGPSTGELFF. DNA of the CDR3: TGTGTTGCGGGGCCTTCCACCGGGGAGCTGTTTTTT. The gene calls are TRBV11-2 and TRBJ2-2; D is perhaps TRBD2 (6 bases). This CDR3 contains 12 residues. Germline V gene lookup returns CDR1 SGHAT and CDR2 FQNNGV.

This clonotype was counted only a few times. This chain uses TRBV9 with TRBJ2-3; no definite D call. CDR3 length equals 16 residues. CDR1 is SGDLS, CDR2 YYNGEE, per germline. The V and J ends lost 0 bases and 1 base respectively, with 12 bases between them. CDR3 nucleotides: TGTGCCAGCAGCGTAGCACGCGGTCTAGGCACAGATACGCAGTATTTT. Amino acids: CASSVARGLGTDTQYF.

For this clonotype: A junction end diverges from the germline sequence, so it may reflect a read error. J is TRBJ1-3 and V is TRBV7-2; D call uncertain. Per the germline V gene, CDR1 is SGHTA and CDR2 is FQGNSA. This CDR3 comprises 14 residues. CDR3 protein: CASSLGGDGNTIFF. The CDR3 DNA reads TGTGCCAGCAGCTTAGGGGGAGACGGAAACACCATATTTTTT.

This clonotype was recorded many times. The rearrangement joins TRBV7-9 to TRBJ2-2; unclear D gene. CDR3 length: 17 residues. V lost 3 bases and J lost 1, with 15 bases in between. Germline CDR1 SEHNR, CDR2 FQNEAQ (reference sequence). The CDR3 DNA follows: TGTGCCAGCAGCTTTACACAGCTGACACGGAACACCGGGGAGCTGTTTTTT. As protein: CASSFTQLTRNTGELFF.

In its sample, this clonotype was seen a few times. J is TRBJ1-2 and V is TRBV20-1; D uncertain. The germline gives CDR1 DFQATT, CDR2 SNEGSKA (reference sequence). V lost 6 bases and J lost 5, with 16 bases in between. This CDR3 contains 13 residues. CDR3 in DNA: TGCAGTGCCAGTCCTCGGGCCGAATATGGCTACACCTTC. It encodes CSASPRAEYGYTF.

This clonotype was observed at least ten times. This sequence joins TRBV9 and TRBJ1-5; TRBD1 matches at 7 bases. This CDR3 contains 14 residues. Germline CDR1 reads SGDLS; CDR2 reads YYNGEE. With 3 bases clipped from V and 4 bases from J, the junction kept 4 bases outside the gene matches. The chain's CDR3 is CASSATGTNQPQHF. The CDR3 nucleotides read TGTGCCAGCAGCGCGACAGGGACGAATCAGCCCCAGCATTTT.

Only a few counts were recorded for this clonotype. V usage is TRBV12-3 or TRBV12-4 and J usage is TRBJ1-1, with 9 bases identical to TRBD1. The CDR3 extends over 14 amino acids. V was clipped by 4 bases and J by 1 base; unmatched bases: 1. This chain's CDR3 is CASSSTGGNTEAFF. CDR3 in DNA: TGTGCCAGCAGTTCGACAGGGGGGAACACTGAAGCTTTCTTT.

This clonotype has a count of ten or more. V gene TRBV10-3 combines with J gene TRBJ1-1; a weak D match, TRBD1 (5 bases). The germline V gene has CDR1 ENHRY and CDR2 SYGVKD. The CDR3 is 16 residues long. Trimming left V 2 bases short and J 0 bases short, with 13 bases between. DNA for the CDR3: TGTGCCATCAGTGAGCCCCCGACAGCTATGAACACTGAAGCTTTCTTT. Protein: CAISEPPTAMNTEAFF.

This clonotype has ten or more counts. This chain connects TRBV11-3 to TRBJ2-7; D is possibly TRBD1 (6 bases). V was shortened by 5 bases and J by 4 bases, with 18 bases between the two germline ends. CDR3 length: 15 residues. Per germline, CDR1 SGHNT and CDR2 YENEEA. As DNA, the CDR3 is TGTGCCAGCAGCCCTAACAGGGTAGGGGGATACGAGCAGTACTTC. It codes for CASSPNRVGGYEQYF.

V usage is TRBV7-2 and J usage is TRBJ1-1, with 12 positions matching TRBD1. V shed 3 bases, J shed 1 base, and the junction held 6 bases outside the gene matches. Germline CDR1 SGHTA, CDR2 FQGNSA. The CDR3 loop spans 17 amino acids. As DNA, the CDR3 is TGTGCCAGCAGCTTTCGGGGACAGGGGGCTCGGAACACTGAAGCTTTCTTT. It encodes CASSFRGQGARNTEAFF.

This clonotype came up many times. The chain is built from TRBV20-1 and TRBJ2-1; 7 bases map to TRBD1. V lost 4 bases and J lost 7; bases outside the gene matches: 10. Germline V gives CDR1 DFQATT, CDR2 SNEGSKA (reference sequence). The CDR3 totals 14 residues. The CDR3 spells CSATGTVNQNEQFF. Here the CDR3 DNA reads TGCAGTGCTACCGGGACAGTTAATCAAAATGAGCAGTTCTTC.

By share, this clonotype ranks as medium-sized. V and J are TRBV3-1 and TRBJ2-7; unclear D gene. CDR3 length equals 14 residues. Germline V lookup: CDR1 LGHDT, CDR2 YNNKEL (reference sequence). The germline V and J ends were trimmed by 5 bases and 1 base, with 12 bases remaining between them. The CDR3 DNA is TGTGCCAGCAGCGGGTACGCGAAGTCCTACGAGCAGTACTTC. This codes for CASSGYAKSYEQYF.

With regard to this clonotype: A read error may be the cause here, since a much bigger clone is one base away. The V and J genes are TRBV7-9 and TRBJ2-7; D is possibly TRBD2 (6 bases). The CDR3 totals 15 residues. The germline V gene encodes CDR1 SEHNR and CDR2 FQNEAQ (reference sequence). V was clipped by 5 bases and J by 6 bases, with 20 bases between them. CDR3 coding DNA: TGTGCCAGCAGCCACCGGGGACTTGCTAACTGCGAGCAGTACTTC. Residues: CASSHRGLANCEQYF.

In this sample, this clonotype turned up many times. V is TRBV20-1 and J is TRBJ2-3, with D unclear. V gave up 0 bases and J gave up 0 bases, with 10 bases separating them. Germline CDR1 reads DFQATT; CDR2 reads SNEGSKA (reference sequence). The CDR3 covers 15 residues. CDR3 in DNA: TGCAGTGCTAGAGATCGGTACACTAGCACAGATACGCAGTATTTT. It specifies CSARDRYTSTDTQYF.

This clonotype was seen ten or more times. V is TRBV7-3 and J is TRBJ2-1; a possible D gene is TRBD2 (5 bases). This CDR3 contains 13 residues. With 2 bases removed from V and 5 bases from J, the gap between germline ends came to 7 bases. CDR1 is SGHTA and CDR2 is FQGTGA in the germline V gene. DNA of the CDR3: TGTGCCAGCAGCTTAGGGCGGGACAATGAGCAGTTCTTC. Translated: CASSLGRDNEQFF.

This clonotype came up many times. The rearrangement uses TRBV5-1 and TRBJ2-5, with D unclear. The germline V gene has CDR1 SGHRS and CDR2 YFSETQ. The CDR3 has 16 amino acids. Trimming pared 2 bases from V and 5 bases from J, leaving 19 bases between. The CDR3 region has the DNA TGCGCCAGCAGCTTTTCTGGACGTGAGGACGGGGAGACCCAGTACTTC. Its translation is CASSFSGREDGETQYF.

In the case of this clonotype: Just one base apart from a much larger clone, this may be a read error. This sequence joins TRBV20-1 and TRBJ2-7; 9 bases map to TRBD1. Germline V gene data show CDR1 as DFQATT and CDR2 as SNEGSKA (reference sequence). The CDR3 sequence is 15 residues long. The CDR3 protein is CGARAPPRDRAEQYF. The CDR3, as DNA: TGCGGTGCTAGAGCGCCTCCCCGGGACAGGGCCGAGCAGTACTTC.